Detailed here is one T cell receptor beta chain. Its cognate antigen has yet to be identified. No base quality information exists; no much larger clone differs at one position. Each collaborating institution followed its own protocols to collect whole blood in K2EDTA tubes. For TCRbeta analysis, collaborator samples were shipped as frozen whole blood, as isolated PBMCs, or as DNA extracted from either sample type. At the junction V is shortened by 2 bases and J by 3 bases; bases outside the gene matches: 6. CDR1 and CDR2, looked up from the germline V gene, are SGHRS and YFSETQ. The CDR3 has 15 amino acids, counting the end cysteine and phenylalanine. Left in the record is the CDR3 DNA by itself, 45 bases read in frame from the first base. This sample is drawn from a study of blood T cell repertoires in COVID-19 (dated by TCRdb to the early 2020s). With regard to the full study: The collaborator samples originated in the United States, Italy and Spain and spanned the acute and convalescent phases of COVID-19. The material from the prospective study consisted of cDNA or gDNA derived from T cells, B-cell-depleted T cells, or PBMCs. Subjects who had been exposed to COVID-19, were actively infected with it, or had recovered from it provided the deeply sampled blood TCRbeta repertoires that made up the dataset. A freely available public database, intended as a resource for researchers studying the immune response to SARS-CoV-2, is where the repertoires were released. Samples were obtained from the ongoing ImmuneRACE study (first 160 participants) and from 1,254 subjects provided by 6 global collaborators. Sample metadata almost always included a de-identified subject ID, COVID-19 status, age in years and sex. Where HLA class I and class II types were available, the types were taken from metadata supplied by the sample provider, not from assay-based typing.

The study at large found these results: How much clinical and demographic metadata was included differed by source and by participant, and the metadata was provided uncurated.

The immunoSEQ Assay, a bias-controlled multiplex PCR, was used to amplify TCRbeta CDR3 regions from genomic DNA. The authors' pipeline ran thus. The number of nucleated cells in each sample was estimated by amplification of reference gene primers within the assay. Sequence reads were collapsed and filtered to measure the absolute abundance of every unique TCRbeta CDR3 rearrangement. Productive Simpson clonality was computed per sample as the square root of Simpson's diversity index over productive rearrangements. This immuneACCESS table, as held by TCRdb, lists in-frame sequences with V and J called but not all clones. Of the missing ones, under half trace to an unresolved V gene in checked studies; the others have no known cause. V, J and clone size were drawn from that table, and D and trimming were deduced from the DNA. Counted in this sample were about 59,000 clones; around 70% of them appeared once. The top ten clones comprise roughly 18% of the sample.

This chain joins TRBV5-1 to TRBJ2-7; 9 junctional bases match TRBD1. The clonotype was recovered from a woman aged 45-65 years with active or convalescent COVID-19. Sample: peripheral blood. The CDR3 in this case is CASSFSGTGYYEQYF. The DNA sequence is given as TGCGCCAGCAGCTTTTCCGGGACAGGGTACTACGAGCAGTACTTC.